This T cell receptor (beta chain) derives from a study of vaccination and CD4 T cells after COVID-19. Study in general: Cultures that served as controls received a CEFX pool, an HIV-1 Nef pool, or no peptide.

With regard to this clonotype: What it binds is unknown.

Treatment here: roughly 11-day PBMC culture with coronavirus spike peptide pools or control peptides (ViraFEST assay). Germline CDR1 reads KGHSH; CDR2 reads LQKENI. The CDR3 consists of 16 residues. V lost 0 bases to trimming and J lost 0 bases, with 11 bases between them. The Oncomine TCR Beta short-read assay sequenced DNA from cultured CD4+ T cells. TCRdb recomputed calls from the PCR reads with MiXCR, one row per CDR3 protein. The sample consists of about 21,000 distinct CDR3 sequences, 67% of them appearing once. The origin of this receptor is a human donor who had recovered from COVID-19. Sequencing was done on a sample of CD4+ T cells from blood, cultured in vitro. The rearrangement joins TRBV18 to TRBJ1-1; no definite D call. This CDR3 reads CASSPPGWTLNTEAFF. Written as DNA, the CDR3 is TGTGCCAGCTCACCACCGGGGTGGACCCTGAACACTGAAGCTTTCTTT.